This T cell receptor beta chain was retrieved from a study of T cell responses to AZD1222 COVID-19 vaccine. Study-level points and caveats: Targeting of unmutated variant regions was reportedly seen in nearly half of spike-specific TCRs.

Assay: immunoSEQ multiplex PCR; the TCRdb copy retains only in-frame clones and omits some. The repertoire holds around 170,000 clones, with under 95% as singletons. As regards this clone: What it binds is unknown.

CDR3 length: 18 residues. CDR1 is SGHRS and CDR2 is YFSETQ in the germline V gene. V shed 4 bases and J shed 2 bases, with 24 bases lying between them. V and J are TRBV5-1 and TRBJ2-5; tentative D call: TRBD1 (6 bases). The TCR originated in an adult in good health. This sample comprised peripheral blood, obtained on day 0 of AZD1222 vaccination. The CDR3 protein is CASSPIFQTGSGQETQYF. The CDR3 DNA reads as TGCGCCAGCAGCCCAATATTTCAAACAGGGTCCGGGCAAGAGACCCAGTACTTC.